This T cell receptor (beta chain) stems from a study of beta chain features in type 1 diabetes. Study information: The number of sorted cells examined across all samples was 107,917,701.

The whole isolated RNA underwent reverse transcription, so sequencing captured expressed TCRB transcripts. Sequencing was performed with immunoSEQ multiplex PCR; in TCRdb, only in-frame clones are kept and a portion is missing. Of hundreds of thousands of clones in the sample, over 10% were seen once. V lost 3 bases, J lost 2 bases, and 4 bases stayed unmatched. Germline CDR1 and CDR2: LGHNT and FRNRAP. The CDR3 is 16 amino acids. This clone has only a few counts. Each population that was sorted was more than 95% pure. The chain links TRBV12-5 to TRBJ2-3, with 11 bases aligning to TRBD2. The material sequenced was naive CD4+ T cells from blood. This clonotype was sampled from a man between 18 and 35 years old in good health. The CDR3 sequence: CASGFGTSGVTDTQYF. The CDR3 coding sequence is TGTGCTAGTGGTTTCGGGACTAGCGGAGTCACAGATACGCAGTATTTT.